The present entry profiles one T cell receptor (beta chain) with its context. What it binds is not known. The data were obtained in a study of cytomegalovirus exposure and HLA in healthy donors. The V and J ends lost 0 bases and 2 bases respectively, with 16 bases between them. Germline V lookup: CDR1 SGDLS, CDR2 YYNGEE. This CDR3 has 17 amino acids. These donors, healthy bone marrow donors, were studied. Study-wide points: Accurate prediction of HLA-A and HLA-B alleles (for most subjects) was reportedly achieved from TCR beta sequences. A list of about 180 TCR beta chains associated with cytomegalovirus was given.

The PCR had 60 Vbeta and 13 Jbeta primers. TCRdb's table, derived via immunoSEQ multiplex PCR, lists solely in-frame clones and lacks some. The sample consists of around 150,000 clones, approximately 83% of them appearing once. Sequenced: PBMCs. The rearrangement links TRBV9 to TRBJ2-3, with D tentatively TRBD1 (8 bases). This receptor was identified in a man aged 35-49 years in good health and CMV-seronegative. Written as DNA, the CDR3 is TGTGCCAGCAGCGTAGCTAACAGGGGGGGATCCACAGATACGCAGTATTTT. Translation: CASSVANRGGSTDTQYF.